Listed below are T cell receptor beta chains from one sample, sequenced in a study of identical twins. In TCRdb, the 5' RACE reads were re-called with MiXCR into one record per CDR3 protein. The table lists hundreds of thousands of distinct CDR3 sequences, roughly 20% of them singletons. This sample also appeared in a second study, on T cells expressing NK-cell markers.

Sequencing was done on a sample of PBMCs. The receptors derive from a woman between 18 and 30 years old in good health. Each CDR3 is given with its conserved first and last residue. Each record gives: D gene, V gene, clone size, CDR3 protein. D genes are given only for firm matches. Only some rows state a clone size, as once, few, many or a class for expanded clones.

-,TRBV5-5,-,CASSVRGPSGANVLTF
-,TRBV7-9,-,CASSLTRVGDNEQFF
-,TRBV5-6,-,CASTRTGNTGELFF
TRBD1,TRBV12-3/TRBV12-4,-,CASSFSATGTYEQYF
-,TRBV18,-,CASSPRVSEQYF
-,TRBV15,-,CATSSLDYGYTF
-,TRBV5-1,once,CASSFGSGFTDTQYF
TRBD2,TRBV10-3,few,CAGTSGGGGVRGETQYF
-,TRBV7-9,-,CASSLPGVRGSYEQYF
TRBD2,TRBV6-1,-,CASGSNSGGPVTFLYF
TRBD1,TRBV20-1,-,CSARDQWTGVSYEQYF
TRBD2,TRBV20-1,-,CSVSGGALETQYF
TRBD2,TRBV12-3/TRBV12-4,-,CASRPSGPSYNEQFF
TRBD1,TRBV20-1,-,CSALTGGEQYF
-,TRBV7-9,few,CASSPEGYSYEQYF
-,TRBV20-1,few,CSARDDSFASYNEQFF
-,TRBV10-3,-,CAITGDRKTTQYF
-,TRBV20-1,few,CSAHRVGFYEQYF
-,TRBV9,-,CASQAWGADTQYF
-,TRBV6-5,few,CASTNRGGETFF
-,TRBV29-1,few,CSVEWYTGELFF
-,TRBV7-6,-,CASSLAMVGDIQYF
TRBD1,TRBV5-5,many,CASSLGQGENTEAFF
-,TRBV10-1,-,CASPRSRVAANTGELFF
TRBD2,TRBV29-1,-,CSVDPSGLMFDEQFF
-,TRBV27,few,CASSFAGFTDTQYF